The 30 T cell receptor beta chains below come from one sample, sequenced in a study of metastatic and nonmetastatic thyroid tumors. The entire patient cohort was treatment-naive prior to thyroid surgery. TCRdb re-clonotyped the PCR reads through MiXCR. The sample records about 35,000 clones, about 18% being singletons. The sample was blood. The receptors derive from a male donor with papillary thyroid cancer or a benign thyroid nodule (not recorded which). Some clones in this sample may be carry-over from other donors' samples.

This clone has a count of ten or more. The CDR3 sequence: CASSQDGDPGLSSPLHF. In DNA, the CDR3 is TGTGCCAGCAGCCAAGATGGGGATCCGGGGCTATCTTCACCCCTCCACTTT. The gene calls are TRBV3-1 and TRBJ1-6; maybe TRBD1 (5 bases). V was trimmed by 0 bases and J by 9 bases, leaving 18 bases between them. Germline-derived CDR1 and CDR2 are LGHDT and YNNKEL (reference sequence). This CDR3 comprises 17 residues. Supplemented by reference TRBV3-1 and TRBJ1-6, the full variable domain reads DTAVSQTPKYLVTQMGNDKSIKCEQNLGHDTMYWYKQDSKKFLKIMFSYNNKELIINETVPNRFSPKSPDKAHLNLHINSLELGDSAVYFCASSQDGDPGLSSPLHFGNGTRLTVT.

This clone has ten or more counts. The chain recombines TRBV12-3 or TRBV12-4 with TRBJ2-1; TRBD1 or TRBD2 may be the D gene (5 bases each). V lost 5 bases, J lost 3 bases, and 14 bases lay in between. The CDR3 has 15 residues. The CDR3 loop is CASSMRDAYYNEQFF. DNA for the CDR3: TGTGCCAGCAGTATGAGGGACGCCTACTACAATGAGCAGTTCTTC.

This clone came up many times. The genes are TRBV7-8 and TRBJ1-2; the match to TRBD1 covers 7 bases. V lost 5 bases and J lost 3; bases outside the gene matches: 3. Per the germline V gene, CDR1 is SGHVS and CDR2 is FQNEAQ. CDR3 size: 13 residues. CDR3 sequence reads: CASSVGQDYGYTF. DNA of the CDR3: TGTGCCAGCAGCGTCGGACAGGACTATGGCTACACCTTC.

The table lists this clone with many counts. V usage is TRBV27 and J usage is TRBJ2-1; no clear D gene. The CDR3 totals 14 residues. V shed 0 bases and J shed 5 bases, with 8 bases lying between them. Germline assignment: CDR1 MNHEY and CDR2 SMNVEV (reference sequence). CDR3 in amino acids: CASSLSNQDNEQFF. In DNA form, the CDR3 reads TGTGCCAGCAGTTTATCGAACCAAGACAATGAGCAGTTCTTC.

This clone came up many times. The gene calls are TRBV29-1 and TRBJ2-2; D gene ambiguous. With 1 base removed from V and 8 bases from J, the gap between germline ends came to 5 bases. Looked up from germline, CDR1 is SQVTM and CDR2 is ANQGSEA. There are 11 residues in the CDR3. CDR3 region: CSVEGGGELFF. CDR3 bases: TGCAGCGTTGAAGGTGGGGGGGAGCTGTTTTTT.

This clone was observed many times. This chain joins TRBV7-9 and TRBJ2-1, with TRBD1 as a possible D gene (5 bases). There are 11 residues in the CDR3. CDR1 and CDR2 (germline): SEHNR, FQNEAQ (reference sequence). V was clipped by 10 bases and J by 4 bases, with 8 bases between them. In DNA form, the CDR3 reads TGTGCCACCCAGGGTTACAATGAGCAGTTCTTC. Protein product: CATQGYNEQFF.

The chain employs TRBV12-3 or TRBV12-4 and TRBJ2-3; 7 bases map to TRBD1. This CDR3 is built from 14 residues. Trimming cost V 6 bases and J 2 bases; bases outside gene matches: 5. CDR3 nucleotides: TGTGCCAGCAGGGGGACAGTGATCACAGATACGCAGTATTTT. Its protein is CASRGTVITDTQYF.

This clone came up many times. V usage is TRBV6-6 and J usage is TRBJ1-6; 7 bases are shared with TRBD1. CDR1 and CDR2 from the germline V gene are MNHNY and SVGAGI (reference sequence). The CDR3 is 20 residues long. The J segment lost 0 bases and the V segment lost 5 bases, leaving 16 bases of the junction unmatched. The CDR3 here is CASSQINLGQEGSYNSPLHF. The CDR3 DNA is TGTGCCAGCAGTCAAATAAACCTCGGACAGGAGGGCTCCTATAATTCACCCCTCCACTTT.

This clone was seen at least ten times. This chain joins TRBV15 and TRBJ1-4; the match to TRBD1 covers 8 bases. Germline V gene sequence: CDR1 LNHNV, CDR2 YYDKDF (reference sequence). V dropped 0 bases and J dropped 7; count of bases not matched to a gene: 7. The CDR3 runs to 16 residues. DNA of the CDR3: TGTGCCACCAGCAGAGATAGAACAGGGGGATTTGAAAAACTGTTTTTT. This gives the protein CATSRDRTGGFEKLFF.

Many counts were recorded for this clone. The chain recombines TRBV3-1 with TRBJ1-1, with 7 bases lining up with TRBD1. The germline gives CDR1 LGHDT, CDR2 YNNKEL (reference sequence). CDR3 size: 19 residues. The junction had 18 bases not matched to a gene; V was cut back by 4 bases and J by 1 base. Here the CDR3 reads CASSPTTPEQGRWNTEAFF. CDR3 in DNA: TGTGCCAGCAGCCCGACGACACCCGAACAGGGGCGTTGGAACACTGAAGCTTTCTTT.

V is TRBV5-1 and J is TRBJ1-5; no reliable D call. The length of the CDR3 is 15 residues. The V end lost 4 bases, the J end lost 3 bases, and 14 bases lay between the germline ends. Per the germline V gene, CDR1 is SGHRS and CDR2 is YFSETQ. CDR3 coding DNA: TGCGCCAGCAGCCCTGGTGGCGGGCCCAATCAGCCCCAGCATTTT. This gives the protein CASSPGGGPNQPQHF. Based on the CDR3 plus reference TRBV5-1 and TRBJ1-5, the full variable domain is KAGVTQTPRYLIKTRGQQVTLSCSPISGHRSVSWYQQTPGQGLQFLFEYFSETQRNKGNFPGRFSGRQFSNSRSEMNVSTLELGDSALYLCASSPGGGPNQPQHFGDGTRLSIL.

This clone was seen at least ten times. The J gene is TRBJ2-1, the V gene TRBV9; the match to TRBD2 covers 8 bases. Germline assignment: CDR1 SGDLS and CDR2 YYNGEE. Germline trimming cut 3 bases from V and 9 bases from J; bases unmatched to any gene: 11. The CDR3 totals 15 residues. The CDR3 here is CASSESGGSTSEQFF. CDR3 DNA: TGTGCCAGCAGCGAAAGCGGGGGCTCTACTAGTGAGCAGTTCTTC.

This clone has a count of ten or more. This sample includes further DNA sequences coding for the same CDR3. V usage is TRBV7-9 and J usage is TRBJ2-7, with TRBD1 matching over 9 bases. This CDR3 comprises 15 residues. V gave up 1 base and J gave up 2 bases; unmatched junction bases: 3. CDR1 is SEHNR, CDR2 FQNEAQ, per germline (reference sequence). The CDR3 DNA follows: TGTGCCAGCAGCTTAGGGGGGACAGGGACCTACGAGCAGTACTTC. It yields the protein CASSLGGTGTYEQYF.

This clone was picked up many times. V and J are TRBV7-6 and TRBJ2-1, with 14 bases that match TRBD2. The CDR3 is 15 amino acids. The V and J ends lost 5 bases and 4 bases, in that order; junction bases with no gene match: 1. The germline CDR1 and CDR2 sequences are SGHVS and FNYEAQ. Here the CDR3 DNA reads TGTGCCAGCAGCAGACTAGCGGGGGGGTACAATGAGCAGTTCTTC. Protein sequence: CASSRLAGGYNEQFF.

This clone came up many times. The chain employs TRBV6-1 and TRBJ2-2; possibly TRBD2 for D (6 bases). Germline lookup yields CDR1 MNHNS and CDR2 SASEGT. With 2 bases removed from V and 3 bases from J, the gap between germline ends came to 16 bases. The CDR3 loop spans 17 amino acids. The CDR3 sequence: CASSEKEAGPDTGELFF. In DNA form, the CDR3 reads TGTGCCAGCAGTGAAAAGGAGGCGGGACCGGACACCGGGGAGCTGTTTTTT.

In this sample, this clone turned up many times. The chain has TRBV10-3 and TRBJ2-7, with 9 bases matching TRBD1. The CDR3 contains 15 residues. CDR1 and CDR2 (germline): ENHRY, SYGVKD. V was pared by 2 bases and J by 3 bases, with 5 bases of the junction left unmatched. The CDR3 nucleotides are TGTGCCATCAGTGAGAGGGACAGGGAACTCTACGAGCAGTACTTC. Encoded protein: CAISERDRELYEQYF.

This clone was counted at least ten times. CDR3 region: CASSWGSNQPQHF. CDR3 bases: TGTGCCAGCAGTTGGGGAAGCAATCAGCCCCAGCATTTT. This sequence joins TRBV27 and TRBJ1-5; D call uncertain. CDR1 is MNHEY and CDR2 is SMNVEV in the germline V gene (reference sequence). This CDR3 is built from 13 residues. V was shortened by 4 bases and J by 1 base, with 5 bases between the two germline ends.

V and J are TRBV11-3 and TRBJ1-3, with 7 bases lining up with TRBD1. Per germline, CDR1 SGHNT and CDR2 YENEEA. The CDR3 loop spans 15 amino acids. V shed 0 bases, J shed 9 bases, and the junction held 8 bases outside the gene matches. The CDR3 nucleotides read TGTGCCAGCAGCTTAGATCTGGTGGGACAGTTCACCATATATTTT. Protein sequence: CASSLDLVGQFTIYF.

This clone showed up many times. The chain couples TRBV20-1 to TRBJ2-5; TRBD2 agrees at 7 bases. This CDR3 is 19 amino acids long. The J segment lost 2 bases and the V segment lost 0 bases, leaving 18 bases of the junction unmatched. Germline V gene data show CDR1 as DFQATT and CDR2 as SNEGSKA (reference sequence). In nucleotides, the CDR3 is TGCAGTGCTAGAGATCTATATTGGGGAGGGTCCCAGACTCAAGAGACCCAGTACTTC. This gives the protein CSARDLYWGGSQTQETQYF.

This clone was detected ten times or more. The V call is TRBV3-1, the J call TRBJ1-6; a weak D match, TRBD1 (6 bases). Looked up from germline, CDR1 is LGHDT and CDR2 is YNNKEL (reference sequence). V lost 4 bases and J lost 2, with 15 bases in between. CDR3 length equals 17 residues. For the CDR3, the DNA is TGTGCCAGCAGCCCATATGGACAGAAGCCCTATAATTCACCCCTCCACTTT. Residues: CASSPYGQKPYNSPLHF. Based on the CDR3 plus reference TRBV3-1 and TRBJ1-6, the full variable domain is DTAVSQTPKYLVTQMGNDKSIKCEQNLGHDTMYWYKQDSKKFLKIMFSYNNKELIINETVPNRFSPKSPDKAHLNLHINSLELGDSAVYFCASSPYGQKPYNSPLHFGNGTRLTVT.

CDR3 in DNA: TGTGCCAGCAGCCCCACGACTAGCGGGGTGAATGAGCAGTTCTTC. This translates into CASSPTTSGVNEQFF. The chain combines TRBV5-6 with TRBJ2-1; 11 bases are shared with TRBD2. The germline V gene encodes CDR1 SGHDT and CDR2 YYEEEE. This CDR3 spans 15 amino acids. J lost 7 bases, V lost 4 bases, and 7 bases had no gene match.

The sample holds many counts of this clone. A much larger clone sits a single nucleotide away, making a read error possible. Other nucleotide sequences in the sample specify the same CDR3. The V and J genes are TRBV27 and TRBJ1-6, with D unresolved. V was cut by 3 bases and J by 0 bases, with 6 bases left in between. The CDR3 sequence is 15 residues long. Germline values: CDR1 MNHEY, CDR2 SMNVEV (reference sequence). The CDR3 DNA reads TGTGCCAGCAGTTTGCGTAGCTCCTATAATTCACCCCTCCACTTT. It specifies CASSLRSSYNSPLHF.

The rearrangement links TRBV3-1 to TRBJ2-7, with 7 bases lining up with TRBD1. The CDR3 loop spans 14 amino acids. Germline CDR1 is LGHDT and CDR2 is YNNKEL (reference sequence). V was clipped by 2 bases and J by 2 bases; unmatched bases: 3. Here the CDR3 reads CASSQFTGAYEQYF. The CDR3 region has the DNA TGTGCCAGCAGCCAATTTACAGGGGCCTACGAGCAGTACTTC.

This clone was counted ten times or more. The chain uses TRBV10-3 and TRBJ2-7; D ambiguous. Germline assignment: CDR1 ENHRY and CDR2 SYGVKD. V was trimmed by 3 bases and J by 8 bases, leaving 11 bases between them. This CDR3 region has 12 residues. The CDR3 DNA sequence: TGTGCCATCAGTGATGTATTCCCCAAGCAGTACTTC. This translates into CAISDVFPKQYF.

Regarding this clone: Just one base apart from a much larger clone, this may be a read error. This rearrangement joins TRBV3-1 to TRBJ2-4; D may be TRBD1 (6 bases). Germline loops: CDR1 LGHDT, CDR2 YNNKEL (reference sequence). CDR3 length: 16 residues. The germline V and J ends were trimmed by 4 bases and 3 bases, with 16 bases remaining between them. The CDR3 protein is CASSRTVGVGKNIQYF. The CDR3 DNA reads TGTGCCAGCAGCCGGACAGTGGGAGTGGGCAAAAACATTCAGTACTTC.

At least ten counts were recorded for this clone. This sequence joins TRBV12-3 or TRBV12-4 and TRBJ2-2, with D hard to call. V was cut by 3 bases and J by 1 base, with 6 bases left in between. CDR3 length equals 14 residues. The CDR3 nucleotides are TGTGCCAGCAGTTTCGGCGGGAACACCGGGGAGCTGTTTTTT. Residues: CASSFGGNTGELFF.

This clone occurred a few times. This chain links TRBV27 with TRBJ2-7; 8 bases align to TRBD1. CDR1 is MNHEY and CDR2 is SMNVEV in the germline V gene (reference sequence). This CDR3 has 13 amino acids. The V segment lost 6 bases and the J segment 5 bases; nucleotides outside the gene matches: 6. The CDR3 sequence: CASRYGQGDEQYF. The CDR3 nucleotides read TGTGCCAGCAGGTATGGACAGGGAGACGAGCAGTACTTC.

In this sample, this clone turned up many times. The chain has TRBV12-3 or TRBV12-4 and TRBJ1-2; D perhaps matches TRBD1 (6 bases). This CDR3 has 17 amino acids. V lost 4 bases and J lost 4, with 22 bases in between. CDR3 sequence (DNA): TGTGCCAGCAGTTCGAGCGGGCAGGGGTTATTAGGCTATGGCTACACCTTC. As protein: CASSSSGQGLLGYGYTF.

This clone came up many times. At the DNA level, this CDR3 is encoded by other sequences in the same sample as well. The chain recombines TRBV7-2 with TRBJ2-4, with 9 bases matching TRBD2. V was pared by 5 bases and J by 0 bases, with 8 bases of the junction left unmatched. The V gene's germline CDR1 is SGHTA and CDR2 FQGNSA. The CDR3 has 17 residues. CDR3 nucleotides: TGTGCCAGCAGCCGCCGGCTAGCGGGGCTAGCCAAAAACATTCAGTACTTC. It yields the protein CASSRRLAGLAKNIQYF. The whole variable domain, filled in from reference TRBV7-2 and TRBJ2-4, reads GAGVSQSPSNKVTEKGKDVELRCDPISGHTALYWYRQSLGQGLEFLIYFQGNSAPDKSGLPSDRFSAERTGGSVSTLTIQRTQQEDSAVYLCASSRRLAGLAKNIQYFGAGTRLSVL.

This clone was observed many times. This same CDR3 is encoded by further DNA sequences in the sample. This chain uses TRBV4-2 with TRBJ1-5; no definite D call. Germline CDR1 is LGHNA and CDR2 is YNFKEQ. The CDR3 is made up of 14 amino acids. V was cut by 0 bases and J by 7 bases, with 10 bases left in between. The CDR3 spells CASSQEVLNQPQHF. Written as DNA, the CDR3 is TGTGCCAGCAGCCAAGAGGTTCTCAACCAGCCCCAGCATTTT.